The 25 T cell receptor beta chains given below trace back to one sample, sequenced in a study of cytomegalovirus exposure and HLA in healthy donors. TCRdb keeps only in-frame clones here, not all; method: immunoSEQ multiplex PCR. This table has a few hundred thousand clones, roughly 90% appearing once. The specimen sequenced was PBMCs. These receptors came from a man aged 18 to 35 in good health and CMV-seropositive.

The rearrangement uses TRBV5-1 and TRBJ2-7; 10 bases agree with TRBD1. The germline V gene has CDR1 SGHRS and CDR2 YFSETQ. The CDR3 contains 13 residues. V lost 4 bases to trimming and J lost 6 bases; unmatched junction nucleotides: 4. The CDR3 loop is CASSVTGGGEQYF. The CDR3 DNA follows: TGCGCCAGCAGCGTGACAGGGGGCGGCGAGCAGTACTTC.

The CDR3 here is CAWSVWGGLATEAFF. The DNA of the CDR3 is TGTGCCTGGAGTGTATGGGGGGGGCTGGCCACTGAAGCTTTCTTT. This rearrangement joins TRBV30 to TRBJ1-1, with TRBD1 as a possible D gene (6 bases). This CDR3 contains 15 residues. The germline V and J ends were trimmed by 0 bases and 4 bases, with 15 bases remaining between them. Germline values: CDR1 GTSNPN, CDR2 SVGIG (reference sequence).

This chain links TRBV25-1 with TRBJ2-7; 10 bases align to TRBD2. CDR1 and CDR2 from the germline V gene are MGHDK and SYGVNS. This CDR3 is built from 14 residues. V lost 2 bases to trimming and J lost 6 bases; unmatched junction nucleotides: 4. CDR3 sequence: CASSERAGGPEQYF. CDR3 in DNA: TGTGCCAGCAGTGAAAGAGCGGGAGGGCCCGAGCAGTACTTC.

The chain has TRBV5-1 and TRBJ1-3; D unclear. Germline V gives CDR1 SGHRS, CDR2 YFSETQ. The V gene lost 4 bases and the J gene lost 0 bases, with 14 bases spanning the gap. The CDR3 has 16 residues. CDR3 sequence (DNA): TGCGCCAGCAGCCTTATCAGTGGCTTCTCTGGAAACACCATATATTTT. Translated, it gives CASSLISGFSGNTIYF.

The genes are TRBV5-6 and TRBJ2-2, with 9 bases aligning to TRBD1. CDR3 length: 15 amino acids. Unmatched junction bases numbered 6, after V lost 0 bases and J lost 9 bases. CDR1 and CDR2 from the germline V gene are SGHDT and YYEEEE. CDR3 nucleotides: TGTGCCAGCAGCTTGGGGGGACAGGGAGTGAGGGAGCTGTTTTTT. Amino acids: CASSLGGQGVRELFF.

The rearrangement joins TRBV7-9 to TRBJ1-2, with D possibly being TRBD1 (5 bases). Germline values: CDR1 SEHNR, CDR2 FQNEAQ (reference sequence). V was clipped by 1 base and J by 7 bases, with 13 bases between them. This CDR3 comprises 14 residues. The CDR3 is CASSLEQGSLGYTF. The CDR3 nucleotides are TGTGCCAGCAGCTTAGAGCAGGGTTCGCTTGGCTACACCTTC.

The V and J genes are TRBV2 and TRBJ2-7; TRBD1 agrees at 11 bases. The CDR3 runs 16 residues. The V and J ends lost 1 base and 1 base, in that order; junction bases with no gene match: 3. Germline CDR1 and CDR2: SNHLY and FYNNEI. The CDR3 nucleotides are TGTGCCAGCAGTGAAGAAGGGACAGGGGGGTCCTACGAGCAGTACTTC. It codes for CASSEEGTGGSYEQYF.

CDR3: CASSWSGSSYEQYF. The CDR3 DNA reads as TGTGCCAGCAGTTGGTCCGGGAGCTCCTACGAGCAGTACTTC. V and J are TRBV6-6 and TRBJ2-7, with D maybe TRBD2 (6 bases). Trimming cost V 4 bases and J 0 bases, with 10 bases left between them. The length of the CDR3 is 14 residues. Germline loops: CDR1 MNHNY, CDR2 SVGAGI (reference sequence).

In nucleotides, the CDR3 is TGTGCCAGCAGCTCAGAGATGACTAGCCCCCTCGGGGAGACCCAGTACTTC. Its translation: CASSSEMTSPLGETQYF. The rearrangement joins TRBV11-1 to TRBJ2-5; the match to TRBD2 covers 7 bases. The CDR3 length is 17 residues. Germline V gene lookup returns CDR1 SGHAT and CDR2 FQDESV (reference sequence). The V gene end was trimmed by 4 bases and the J gene end by 5 bases; junction bases not matched to a gene: 16.

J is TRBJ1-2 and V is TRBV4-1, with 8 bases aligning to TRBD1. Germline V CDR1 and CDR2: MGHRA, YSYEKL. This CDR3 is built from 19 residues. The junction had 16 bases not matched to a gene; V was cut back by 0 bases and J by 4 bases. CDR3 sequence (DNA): TGCGCCAGCAGCCAAGAAGGTGGACAGGGAACCGTAATTTCCTATGGCTACACCTTC. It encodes CASSQEGGQGTVISYGYTF.

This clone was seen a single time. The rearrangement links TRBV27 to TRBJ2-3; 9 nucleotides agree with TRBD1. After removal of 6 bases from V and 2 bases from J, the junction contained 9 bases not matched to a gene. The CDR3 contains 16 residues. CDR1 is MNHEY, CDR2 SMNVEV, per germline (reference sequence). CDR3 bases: TGTGCCAGCAGGACCCGGGACAGGGCGACCACAGATACGCAGTATTTT. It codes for CASRTRDRATTDTQYF.

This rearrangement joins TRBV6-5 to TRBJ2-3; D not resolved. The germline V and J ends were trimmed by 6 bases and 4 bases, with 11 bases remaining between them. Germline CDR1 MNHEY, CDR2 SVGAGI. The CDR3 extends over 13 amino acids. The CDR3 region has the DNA TGTGCCAGCAGCCATCCGGAGTCAGATACGCAGTATTTT. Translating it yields CASSHPESDTQYF.

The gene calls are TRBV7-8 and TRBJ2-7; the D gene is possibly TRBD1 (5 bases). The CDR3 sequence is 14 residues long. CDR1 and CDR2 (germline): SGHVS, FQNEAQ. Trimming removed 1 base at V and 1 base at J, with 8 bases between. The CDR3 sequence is CASSLEGQSYEQYF. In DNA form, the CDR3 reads TGTGCCAGCAGCTTAGAGGGGCAGTCCTACGAGCAGTACTTC.

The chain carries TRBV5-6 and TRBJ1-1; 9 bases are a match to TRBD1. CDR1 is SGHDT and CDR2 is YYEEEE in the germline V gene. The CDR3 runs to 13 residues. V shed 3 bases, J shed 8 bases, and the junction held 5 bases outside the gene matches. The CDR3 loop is CASSYTGGEEAFF. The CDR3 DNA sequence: TGTGCCAGCAGCTATACAGGGGGCGAGGAAGCTTTCTTT.

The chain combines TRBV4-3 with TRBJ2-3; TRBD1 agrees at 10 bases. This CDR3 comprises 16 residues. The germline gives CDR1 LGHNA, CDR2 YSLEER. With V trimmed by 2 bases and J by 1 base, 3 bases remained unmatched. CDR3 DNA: TGCGCCAGCAGCCAAAGGGACAGGGGCGGCACAGATACGCAGTATTTT. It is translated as CASSQRDRGGTDTQYF.

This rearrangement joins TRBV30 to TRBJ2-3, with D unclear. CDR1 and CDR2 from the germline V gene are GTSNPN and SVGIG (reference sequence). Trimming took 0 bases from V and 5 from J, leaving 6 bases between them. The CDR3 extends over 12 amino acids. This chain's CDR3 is CAWSVLKDTQYF. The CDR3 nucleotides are TGTGCCTGGAGTGTACTGAAAGATACGCAGTATTTT.

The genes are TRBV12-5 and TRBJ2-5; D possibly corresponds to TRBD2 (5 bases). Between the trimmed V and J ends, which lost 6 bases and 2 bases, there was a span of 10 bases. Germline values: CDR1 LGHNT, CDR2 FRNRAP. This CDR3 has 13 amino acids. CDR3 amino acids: CASGRTGQETQYF. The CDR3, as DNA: TGTGCTAGTGGAAGGACGGGGCAAGAGACCCAGTACTTC.

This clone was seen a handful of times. CDR3 loop: CASNREGLLNEQYF. The CDR3 nucleotides are TGTGCCAGCAACCGGGAGGGCCTATTAAACGAGCAGTACTTC. The chain joins TRBV7-8 to TRBJ2-7; 8 bases are a match to TRBD2. The CDR3 totals 14 residues. Germline V gives CDR1 SGHVS, CDR2 FQNEAQ. The trim removed 7 bases at V and 5 bases at J, leaving 10 bases unmatched.

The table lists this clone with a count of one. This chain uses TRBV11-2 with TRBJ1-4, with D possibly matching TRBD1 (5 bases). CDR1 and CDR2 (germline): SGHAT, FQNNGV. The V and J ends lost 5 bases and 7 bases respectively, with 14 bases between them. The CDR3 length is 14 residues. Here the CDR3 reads CASSMGRGFEKLFF. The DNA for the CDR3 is TGTGCCAGCAGCATGGGTCGGGGGTTTGAAAAACTGTTTTTT.

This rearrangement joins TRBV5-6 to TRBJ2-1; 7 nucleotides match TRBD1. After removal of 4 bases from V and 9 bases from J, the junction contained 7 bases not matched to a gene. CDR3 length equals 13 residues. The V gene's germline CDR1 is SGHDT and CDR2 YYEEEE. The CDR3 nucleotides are TGTGCCAGCAGCGTGAGGGGGCAGGGTGAGCAGTTCTTC. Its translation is CASSVRGQGEQFF.

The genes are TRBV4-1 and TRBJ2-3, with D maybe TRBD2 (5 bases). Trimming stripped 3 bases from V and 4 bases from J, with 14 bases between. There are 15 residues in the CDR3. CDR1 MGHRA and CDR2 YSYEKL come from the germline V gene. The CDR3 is CASSHPYPGADTQYF. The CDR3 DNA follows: TGCGCCAGCAGCCATCCGTACCCCGGGGCAGATACGCAGTATTTT.

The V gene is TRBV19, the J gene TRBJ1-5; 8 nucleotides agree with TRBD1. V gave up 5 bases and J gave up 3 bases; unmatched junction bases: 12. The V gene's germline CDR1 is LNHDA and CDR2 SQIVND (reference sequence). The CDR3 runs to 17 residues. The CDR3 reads CASSPQTGAFYNQPQHF. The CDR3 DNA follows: TGTGCCAGTAGTCCCCAGACAGGGGCGTTTTACAATCAGCCCCAGCATTTT.

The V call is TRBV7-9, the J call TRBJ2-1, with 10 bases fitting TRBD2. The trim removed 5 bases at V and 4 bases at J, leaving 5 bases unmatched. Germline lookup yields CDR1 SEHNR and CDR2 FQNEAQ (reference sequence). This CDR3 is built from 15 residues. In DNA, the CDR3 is TGTGCCAGCAGCCGAGCGGGAGGGAGATACAATGAGCAGTTCTTC. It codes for CASSRAGGRYNEQFF.

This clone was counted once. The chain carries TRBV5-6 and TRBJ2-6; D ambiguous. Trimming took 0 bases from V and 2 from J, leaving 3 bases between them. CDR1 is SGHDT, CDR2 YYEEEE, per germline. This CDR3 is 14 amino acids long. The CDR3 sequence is CASSLDPGANVLTF. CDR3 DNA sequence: TGTGCCAGCAGCTTGGACCCTGGGGCCAACGTCCTGACTTTC.

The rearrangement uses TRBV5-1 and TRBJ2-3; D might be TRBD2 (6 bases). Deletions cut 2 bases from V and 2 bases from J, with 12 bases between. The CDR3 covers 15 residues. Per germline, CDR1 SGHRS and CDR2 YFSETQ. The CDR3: CASSLNGRPTDTQYF. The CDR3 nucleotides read TGCGCCAGCAGCTTAAACGGGAGACCCACAGATACGCAGTATTTT. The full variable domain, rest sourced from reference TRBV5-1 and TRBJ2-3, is KAGVTQTPRYLIKTRGQQVTLSCSPISGHRSVSWYQQTPGQGLQFLFEYFSETQRNKGNFPGRFSGRQFSNSRSEMNVSTLELGDSALYLCASSLNGRPTDTQYFGPGTRLTVL.